The source of this T cell receptor beta chain is a study of shared clonotypes between healthy human individuals. Study-level findings and limits: Rarefaction curves obtained for sorted subsets showed sequencing incomplete despite large depth. Clonotype sharing among donors, it was expected, would be affected by sequencing depth. The four-donor shared clonotypes exceeded non-shared clonotypes in generation probability, with non-shared ones scoring lower.

Germline values: CDR1 GTSNPN, CDR2 SVGIG (reference sequence). The CDR3 covers 17 residues. With 3 bases removed from V and 1 base from J, the gap between germline ends came to 21 bases. Deep was the level at which the assay was run. Sequenced by immunoSEQ multiplex PCR; TCRdb stores in-frame clones only, minus some. The table lists about 1.5 million clones, 96% of them singletons. As regards this clone: What it recognizes is unknown.

The chain recombines TRBV30 with TRBJ1-2; D unclear. This TCR derives from a man aged 25 to 45 in good health. The sequenced sample consisted of naive CD4+ T cells sorted from blood. As to subset: CD45RA+ positively selected. DNA for the CDR3: TGTGCCTGGAGAGCACCTCGGAGGGTAGTAAATAACTATGGCTACACCTTC. Its translation: CAWRAPRRVVNNYGYTF.